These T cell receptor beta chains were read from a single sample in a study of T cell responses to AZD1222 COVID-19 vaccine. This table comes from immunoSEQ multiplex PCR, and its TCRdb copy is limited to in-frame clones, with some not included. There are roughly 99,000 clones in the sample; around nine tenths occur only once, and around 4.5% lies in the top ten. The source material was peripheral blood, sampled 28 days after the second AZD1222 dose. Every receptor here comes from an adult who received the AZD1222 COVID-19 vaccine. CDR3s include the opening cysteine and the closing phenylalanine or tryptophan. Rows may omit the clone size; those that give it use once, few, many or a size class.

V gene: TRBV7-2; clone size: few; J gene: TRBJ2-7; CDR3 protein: CASSLGGGARVNEQYF
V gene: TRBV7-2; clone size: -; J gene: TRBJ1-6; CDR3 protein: CASTSAVYSPLHF
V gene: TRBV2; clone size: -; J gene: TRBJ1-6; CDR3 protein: CASRQGRVGSPLHF
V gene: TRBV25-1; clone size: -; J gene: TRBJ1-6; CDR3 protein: CASSDGQGASPLHF
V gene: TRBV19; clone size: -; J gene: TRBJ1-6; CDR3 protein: CASSMDSPPRSPLHF
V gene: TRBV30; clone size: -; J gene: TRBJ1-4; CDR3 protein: CAWSRDEKLFF
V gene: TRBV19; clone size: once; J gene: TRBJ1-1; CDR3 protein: CASNPGPGRTEAFF
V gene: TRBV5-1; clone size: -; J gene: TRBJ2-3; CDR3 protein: CASSLGPRRGDTDTQYF
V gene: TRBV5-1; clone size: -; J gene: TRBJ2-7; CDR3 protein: CASSRTGSYEQYF
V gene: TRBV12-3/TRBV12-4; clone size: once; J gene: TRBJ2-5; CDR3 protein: CASSFRAQETQYF
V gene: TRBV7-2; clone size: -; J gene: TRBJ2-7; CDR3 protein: CASSLGPTSAAYEQYF
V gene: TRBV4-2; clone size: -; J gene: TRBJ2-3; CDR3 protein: CASSQAGSLPSTDTQYF
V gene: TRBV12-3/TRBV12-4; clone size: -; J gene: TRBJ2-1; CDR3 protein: CASSLGQGNEQFF
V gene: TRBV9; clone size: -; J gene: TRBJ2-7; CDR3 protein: CASSVDGYEQYF
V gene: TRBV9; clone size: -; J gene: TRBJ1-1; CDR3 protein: CASSTHREKSKNTEAFF
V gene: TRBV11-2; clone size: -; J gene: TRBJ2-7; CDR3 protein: CASSGRTGMDEQYF
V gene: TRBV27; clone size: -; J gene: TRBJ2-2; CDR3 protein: CASSRTGRNTGELFF
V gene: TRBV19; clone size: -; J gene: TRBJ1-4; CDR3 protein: CASSIAGTGNEKLFF
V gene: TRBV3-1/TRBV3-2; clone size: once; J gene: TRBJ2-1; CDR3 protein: CASSRSGINNEQFF
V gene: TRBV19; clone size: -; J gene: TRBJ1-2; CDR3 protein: CASSTRGQFYGYTF
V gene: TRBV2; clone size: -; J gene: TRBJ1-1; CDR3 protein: CASTVDRAPEAFF
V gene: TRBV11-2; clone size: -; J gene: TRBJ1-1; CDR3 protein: CASSTEGGNTEAFF
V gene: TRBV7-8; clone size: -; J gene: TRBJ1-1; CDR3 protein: CASSPMTGTGTEAFF
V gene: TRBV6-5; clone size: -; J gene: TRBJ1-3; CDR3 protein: CATVLGNTIYF
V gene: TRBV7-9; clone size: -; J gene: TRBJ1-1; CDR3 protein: CASSSMNRPTEAFF
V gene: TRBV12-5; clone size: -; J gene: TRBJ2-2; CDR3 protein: CASGRGMTGELFF
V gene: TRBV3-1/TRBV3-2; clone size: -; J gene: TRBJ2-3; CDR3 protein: CASMSSEGTDTQYF
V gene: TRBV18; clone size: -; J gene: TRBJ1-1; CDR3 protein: CASSPPGLGRSTEAFF
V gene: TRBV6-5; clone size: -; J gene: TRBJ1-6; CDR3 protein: CASRRDRETNSPLHF
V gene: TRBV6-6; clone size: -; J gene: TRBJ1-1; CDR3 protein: CASSYLDRNTEAFF
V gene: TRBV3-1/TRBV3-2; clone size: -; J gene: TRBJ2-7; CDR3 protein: CASSARASGAYEQYF
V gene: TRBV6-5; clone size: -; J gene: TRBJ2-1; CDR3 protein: CASSYWPESSYNEQFF
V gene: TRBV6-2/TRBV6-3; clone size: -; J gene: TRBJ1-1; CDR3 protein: CASSWTVNTEAFF
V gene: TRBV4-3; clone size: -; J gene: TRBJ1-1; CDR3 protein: CASSQGTAGNTEAFF
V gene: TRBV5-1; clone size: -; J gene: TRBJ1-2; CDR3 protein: CASSPNALNYGYTF
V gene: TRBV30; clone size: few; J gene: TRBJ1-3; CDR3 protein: CAWRGQGRGGNTIYF
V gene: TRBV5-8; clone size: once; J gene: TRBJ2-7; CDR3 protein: CASSLGEPETYEQYF
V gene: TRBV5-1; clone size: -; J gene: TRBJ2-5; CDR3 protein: CASSLGQGQETQYF
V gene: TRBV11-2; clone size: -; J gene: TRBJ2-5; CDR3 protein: CASSAMLGTGIQETQYF
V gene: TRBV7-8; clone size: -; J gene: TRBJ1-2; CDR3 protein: CASSPEGDGYTF
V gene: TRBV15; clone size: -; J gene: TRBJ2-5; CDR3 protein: CATSRALGSGGETQYF
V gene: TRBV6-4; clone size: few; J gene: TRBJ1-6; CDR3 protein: CASSYGGSGNSPLHF
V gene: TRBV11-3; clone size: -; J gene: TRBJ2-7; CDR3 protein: CASSAGGVNEQYF
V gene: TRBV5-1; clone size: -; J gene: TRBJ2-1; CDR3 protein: CASSATTGSREEQFF
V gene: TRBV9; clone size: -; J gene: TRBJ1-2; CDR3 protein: CASSGTTGGLDGYTF
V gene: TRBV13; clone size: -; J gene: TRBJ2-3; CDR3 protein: CASSLETQSTDTQYF
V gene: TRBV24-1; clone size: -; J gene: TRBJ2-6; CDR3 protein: CATSDPTGGASGANVLTF
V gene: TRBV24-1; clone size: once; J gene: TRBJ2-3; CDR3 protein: CATSDARGGEDTQYF
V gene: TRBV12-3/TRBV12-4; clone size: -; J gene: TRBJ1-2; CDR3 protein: CASGNPQYGYTF